What follows are 25 T cell receptor beta chains derived from one specimen sequenced in a study of cytomegalovirus exposure and HLA in healthy donors. 13 Jbeta primers and 60 Vbeta primers were used for the PCR. Clones were read by immunoSEQ multiplex PCR, and TCRdb kept only the in-frame ones, dropping some. The sample contains under 200,000 clones, about 80% of which appear only once. The sample consisted of PBMCs. These receptors were taken from a woman aged 25 to 39 in good health and CMV-seropositive.

The CDR3 nucleotides are TGTGCTAGTGGTTTGGGGCAGGACTACGAGCAGTACTTC. This codes for CASGLGQDYEQYF. The chain has TRBV12-5 and TRBJ2-7, with D hard to call. With 1 base removed from V and 3 bases from J, the gap between germline ends came to 7 bases. Germline loops: CDR1 LGHNT, CDR2 FRNRAP. The CDR3 contains 13 residues.

V gene TRBV28 combines with J gene TRBJ2-5, with 7 nucleotides matching TRBD1. Germline V gives CDR1 MDHEN, CDR2 SYDVKM. The CDR3 is 13 residues long. V shed 10 bases, J shed 7 bases, and the junction held 12 bases outside the gene matches. The CDR3 DNA follows: TGTGCCACCACGGACAGGTCTTATGGGACCCAGTACTTC. It encodes CATTDRSYGTQYF.

This clone was counted a single time. The CDR3 region has the DNA TGTGCCTGGAGTAGGAGGTACCAAGAGACCCAGTACTTC. As protein: CAWSRRYQETQYF. The J gene is TRBJ2-5, the V gene TRBV30; D is possibly TRBD2 (5 bases). Trimming took off 2 bases at V and 0 bases at J, with 7 bases between the two ends. The CDR3 is 13 amino acids. Germline CDR1 reads GTSNPN; CDR2 reads SVGIG (reference sequence).

V usage is TRBV30 and J usage is TRBJ1-2; D remains ambiguous. V was clipped by 0 bases and J by 8 bases, with 10 bases between them. The CDR3 is 12 amino acids. Germline assignment: CDR1 GTSNPN and CDR2 SVGIG (reference sequence). This CDR3 reads CAWSVSGYGYTF. The DNA for the CDR3 is TGTGCCTGGAGTGTTTCAGGCTACGGCTACACCTTC.

The chain links TRBV5-1 to TRBJ2-7; TRBD2 might be the D (5 bases). This CDR3 has 14 amino acids. Trimming pared 4 bases from V and 2 bases from J, leaving 13 bases between. Germline loops: CDR1 SGHRS, CDR2 YFSETQ. The chain's CDR3 is CASSLEGWAYEQYF. The DNA for the CDR3 is TGCGCCAGCAGCCTTGAGGGTTGGGCCTACGAGCAGTACTTC.

The V gene is TRBV11-2, the J gene TRBJ2-5; 7 positions match TRBD2. Germline V gives CDR1 SGHAT, CDR2 FQNNGV. This CDR3 is 15 amino acids long. J was trimmed by 2 bases and V by 4 bases; bases with no gene match: 7. The chain's CDR3 is CASSSMSGGQETQYF. CDR3 DNA sequence: TGTGCCAGCAGCTCAATGTCGGGGGGACAAGAGACCCAGTACTTC.

This sequence joins TRBV15 and TRBJ1-5, with no clear D. Trimming left V 3 bases short and J 6 bases short, with 24 bases between. This CDR3 is built from 18 residues. Germline CDR1 and CDR2: LNHNV and YYDKDF (reference sequence). This CDR3 is CATSRTRPRRAESQPQHF. CDR3 nucleotides: TGTGCCACCAGCAGGACCCGCCCGAGGAGGGCGGAAAGTCAGCCCCAGCATTTT.

The V gene is TRBV5-1, the J gene TRBJ2-2; TRBD1 matches 8 bases. V shed 4 bases and J 1 base; nucleotides not matched to a gene: 3. Germline lookup yields CDR1 SGHRS and CDR2 YFSETQ. This CDR3 spans 15 amino acids. The CDR3 sequence is CASSLGTGNTGELFF. In DNA form, the CDR3 reads TGCGCCAGCAGCCTCGGGACAGGGAACACCGGGGAGCTGTTTTTT.

The chain recombines TRBV12-1 with TRBJ2-2; the D call in the table, TRBD2, was not verified against the DNA. TRBV12-1 corresponds to a pseudogene. The CDR3 spans 17 residues. DNA for the CDR3: TGTGCCAGCAGCACGCTAGCGGGAGGGCCTATCGGCGGGGAGCTGTTTTTT. Its protein product is CASSTLAGGPIGGELFF.

V usage is TRBV30 and J usage is TRBJ2-5, with TRBD1 matching over 8 bases. The CDR3 has 12 amino acids. The germline CDR1 and CDR2 sequences are GTSNPN and SVGIG (reference sequence). V was clipped by 5 bases and J by 4 bases; unmatched bases: 3. CDR3 loop: CAWETGGETQYF. The CDR3 DNA sequence: TGTGCCTGGGAAACAGGGGGAGAGACCCAGTACTTC.

The chain is built from TRBV6-5 and TRBJ1-5; 7 bases agree with TRBD1. Germline lookup yields CDR1 MNHEY and CDR2 SVGAGI. V was clipped by 4 bases and J by 3 bases; unmatched bases: 6. The length of the CDR3 is 15 residues. The CDR3 spells CASSSGQPLNQPQHF. In nucleotides, the CDR3 is TGTGCCAGCAGTTCGGGACAGCCCCTCAATCAGCCCCAGCATTTT.

The chain is built from TRBV7-2 and TRBJ1-6; the D is unclear. This CDR3 has 13 amino acids. The V and J ends lost 1 base and 7 bases respectively, with 5 bases between them. CDR1 is SGHTA, CDR2 FQGNSA, per germline. CDR3 amino acids: CASSLGQNSPLHF. The CDR3, as DNA: TGTGCCAGCAGCTTAGGTCAGAATTCACCCCTCCACTTT.

V gene TRBV27 combines with J gene TRBJ2-3; D perhaps matches TRBD2 (5 bases). CDR3 length: 16 amino acids. Trimming shortened V by 5 bases and J by 3 bases, and 18 bases separated the two germline ends. In germline, CDR1 is MNHEY, CDR2 SMNVEV (reference sequence). In nucleotides, the CDR3 is TGTGCCAGCAGTGGAAGAGGGCTGGGCGGAACAGATACGCAGTATTTT. Its translation is CASSGRGLGGTDTQYF.

The sample holds one count of this clone. This rearrangement joins TRBV6-1 to TRBJ1-5; D unresolved. Per germline, CDR1 MNHNS and CDR2 SASEGT. The CDR3 has 13 amino acids. The V end was cut by 1 base, the J end by 12 bases, with 13 bases between. The CDR3, as DNA: TGTGCCAGCAGTGAAGTCGCCCGTGGGCTCCAGCATTTT. It translates to CASSEVARGLQHF.

This clone was counted once. The CDR3 sequence: CASSEPNREGTEAFF. In DNA form, the CDR3 reads TGCGCCAGCAGTGAGCCCAACAGGGAAGGCACTGAAGCTTTCTTT. V and J are TRBV10-1 and TRBJ1-1; a possible D gene is TRBD1 (6 bases). Germline CDR1 reads WNHNN; CDR2 reads SYGVQD (reference sequence). The ends were cut back, 2 bases at V and 4 bases at J, with 14 bases in the middle. The CDR3 consists of 15 residues.

The V gene is TRBV15, the J gene TRBJ2-5; D is uncertain. The V end lost 3 bases, the J end lost 4 bases, and 12 bases lay between the germline ends. The CDR3 covers 14 residues. In germline, CDR1 is LNHNV, CDR2 YYDKDF (reference sequence). CDR3 region: CATSSRGEAETQYF. The CDR3 bases are TGTGCCACCAGCAGTAGAGGAGAGGCAGAGACCCAGTACTTC.

The V call is TRBV4-2, the J call TRBJ2-7; TRBD1 matches at 10 bases. V shed 3 bases and J 3 bases; nucleotides not matched to a gene: 8. Germline lookup yields CDR1 LGHNA and CDR2 YNFKEQ. CDR3 length: 16 residues. The CDR3 region is CASSHPRTGGFYEQYF. The CDR3, as DNA: TGTGCCAGCAGCCATCCCAGGACAGGGGGATTCTACGAGCAGTACTTC.

The chain joins TRBV28 to TRBJ1-5, with 10 bases identical to TRBD1. The germline V gene encodes CDR1 MDHEN and CDR2 SYDVKM. The CDR3 sequence is 13 residues long. V lost 8 bases to trimming and J lost 7 bases; unmatched junction nucleotides: 5. The CDR3 region has the DNA TGTGCCAGCCGGACAGGGGGTGCCCAGCCCCAGCATTTT. Translated: CASRTGGAQPQHF. Supplemented by reference TRBV28 and TRBJ1-5, the full variable domain reads DVKVTQSSRYLVKRTGEKVFLECVQDMDHENMFWYRQDPGLGLRLIYFSYDVKMKEKGDIPEGYSVSREKKERFSLILESASTNQTSMYLCASRTGGAQPQHFGDGTRLSIL.

This CDR3 reads CASSLGAYNEQFF. CDR3 DNA: TGTGCCAGCAGCTTGGGCGCTTACAATGAGCAGTTCTTC. This chain links TRBV7-9 with TRBJ2-1; no definite D call. This CDR3 comprises 13 residues. CDR1 SEHNR and CDR2 FQNEAQ come from the germline V gene (reference sequence). V was cut by 3 bases and J by 4 bases, with 7 bases left in between.

The V call is TRBV6-1, the J call TRBJ1-5; TRBD1 might be the D (6 bases). Germline V gene data show CDR1 as MNHNS and CDR2 as SASEGT. V was shortened by 2 bases and J by 4 bases, with 15 bases between the two germline ends. There are 16 residues in the CDR3. CDR3 in amino acids: CASSEIVGAGNQPQHF. As DNA, the CDR3 is TGTGCCAGCAGTGAAATTGTGGGGGCGGGTAATCAGCCCCAGCATTTT.

J is TRBJ2-5 and V is TRBV6-1; D possibly corresponds to TRBD1 (5 bases). The DNA end is more similar to TRBJ2-7, so the J call may be wrong. The germline V gene encodes CDR1 MNHNS and CDR2 SASEGT. This CDR3 comprises 14 residues. This CDR3 reads CASTGRTYPYEQYF. Here the CDR3 DNA reads TGTGCCAGCACCGGGCGGACATACCCCTACGAGCAGTACTTC.

The chain carries TRBV25-1 and TRBJ1-1; no firm D call. CDR1 MGHDK and CDR2 SYGVNS come from the germline V gene. The V and J ends lost 8 bases and 2 bases respectively, with 15 bases between them. The CDR3 is 14 amino acids. CDR3 protein: CASLPRGANTEAFF. The CDR3 DNA reads as TGTGCCAGCCTACCCCGCGGCGCAAACACTGAAGCTTTCTTT.

This clone has just a few counts. V gene TRBV2 combines with J gene TRBJ2-7, with D possibly being TRBD2 (5 bases). Trimming shortened V by 10 bases and J by 1 base, and 17 bases separated the two germline ends. The CDR3 runs to 14 residues. Germline CDR1 reads SNHLY; CDR2 reads FYNNEI. The CDR3 protein is CATGKDSQSYEQYF. Here the CDR3 DNA reads TGTGCCACAGGAAAGGACTCACAGTCCTACGAGCAGTACTTC.

This chain joins TRBV27 and TRBJ2-7, with D uncertain. V lost 4 bases to trimming and J lost 3 bases, with 13 bases between them. The CDR3 runs to 14 residues. CDR1 and CDR2 from the germline V gene are MNHEY and SMNVEV (reference sequence). The CDR3 nucleotides are TGTGCCAGCAGTTATTATAGCAGAGACTACGAGCAGTACTTC. Translation gives CASSYYSRDYEQYF.

The chain combines TRBV6-4 with TRBJ2-5; 13 bases match TRBD2. Unmatched junction bases numbered 7, after V lost 1 base and J lost 5 bases. The germline gives CDR1 MRHNA, CDR2 SNTAGT. The CDR3 is 17 amino acids. CDR3 nucleotide sequence: TGTGCCAGCAGTGACTTACGGGGACTAGCGGGGAATGAGACCCAGTACTTC. Translated, it gives CASSDLRGLAGNETQYF.